This T cell receptor (beta chain) was sequenced for a study of CD8+ T cells in alopecia areata (dated by TCRdb to 2017 to 2018). About the study as a whole: The treated patients, all with moderate-to-severe alopecia areata, were enrolled in an open-label pilot trial of oral tofacitinib given at 5 to 10 mg twice daily. Tofacitinib was given for 6 to 18 months, followed by 6 months of follow-up off drug to assess delayed response and recurrence. In treated patients, disease severity was measured using the SALT score, which gives the percentage of scalp surface area affected. High-throughput TCRbeta sequencing was used to examine T cell clonal expansion in alopecia areata in both the C3H/HeJ mouse model and human patients. Scalp tissue and sorted CD4+ and CD8+ peripheral blood T cells from patchy and totalis/universalis alopecia areata patients and from healthy controls were covered by human TCRbeta sequencing. Patients on tofacitinib were biopsied at baseline and after 4 and 24 weeks of treatment, and several of the patients also had a later scalp biopsy. Clonality in the scalp was compared among normal scalp (n=4), patchy alopecia areata scalp (n=8), and alopecia totalis/universalis scalp (n=8). RNA came from the PAXgene miRNA kit for fixed scalp, the miRNeasy kit for PBMCs, and the RNeasy kit for mouse skin. TCRbeta CDR3 regions were amplified by immunoSEQ multiplex PCR using 35 Vbeta forward and 13 Jbeta reverse primers. Overall study results and their limits: With tofacitinib, both scalp clonality and the number of expanded CD8+ clones among the top 100 scalp clones went down significantly. Compared with normal scalp, lesional scalp, particularly in alopecia totalis/universalis, had higher clonality and more expanded CD8+ clones, which suggests antigenic drive. Scalp TCR repertoire analysis is complicated because resident alphabeta T cells in normal human skin are also sequenced, whereas mouse skin is dominated by gammadelta T cells. Compared with mice, TCR sequences shared between patients were less clear, possibly partly because of HLA diversity across the patient population. The treated cohort was small, with a single nonresponder, so links between baseline CD8+ expansion and response need larger studies. During tofacitinib treatment, many expanded lesional clones remained in scalp and blood, and this persistence may partly explain relapse after treatment is stopped.

The sample's treatment or condition label, in plain terms: oral pan-JAK inhibitor, 5-10 mg twice daily. From alopecia areata patients, peripheral blood was collected along with lesional scalp punch biopsies. Scalp biopsies from humans were placed right away in PAXgene tissue containers for fixation. Remarks on this clone: Its antigen remains unidentified. Nothing much larger sits one base from this clone, and base qualities are not available.

Libraries came from the immunoSEQ multiplex PCR assay. RNA was extracted from all samples and reverse transcribed into cDNA as template for TCR sequencing. First-strand cDNA was synthesized with SuperScript III using a 2:1 mix of oligo-dT and random hexamers. A synthetic immune receptor repertoire was used to gauge amplification bias, and whatever bias remained was removed computationally. The source study handled its data this way. Raw reads were preprocessed for error removal, and CDR3 was defined according to IMGT conventions as running from the conserved cysteine to phenylalanine. To get clonality, Shannon entropy was normalized by log2 of the number of productive unique TCRs and the result was subtracted from 1. Whether each scalp clone was CD4 or CD8 was inferred by checking scalp TCRbeta sequences against the CD4 and CD8 repertoires from sorted blood. TCRdb provides this immuneACCESS table in a form limited to in-frame rearrangements. Some clones are lacking; in checked studies, under half of them reflect an unresolved V gene, and why the rest are absent is not known. That table gives V, J and clone size, and the DNA gave D and trimming. In this sample the table shows some 4,600 clones, roughly 60% of which occur a single time. Around a tenth of the sample goes to the ten largest clones.

CDR1 and CDR2, looked up from the germline V gene, are SGDLS and YYNGEE. V is cut by 4 bases and J by 8 bases, and the space between the germline ends is 21 bases. The CDR3 numbers 15 residues from cysteine through phenylalanine. The only DNA kept is the CDR3, 45 bases in frame from the first base. The receptor chain draws on TRBV9 and TRBJ1-1, and the D gene may be TRBD1, 6 bases matching. The input for sequencing was skin, taken between weeks 36 and 40, from a patient treated with tofacitinib. This TCR came from a human donor with alopecia areata. In nucleotides, the sequence is TGTGCCAGCAGCCCTCACGGGACACCCCGGGACGAAGCTTTCTTT. Translation gives CASSPHGTPRDEAFF.